Detailed here is one T cell receptor (beta chain). The data were taken from a study of molecular identifiers for immune sequencing clone quantification. TCRdb redid the calling of the PCR reads with MiXCR, one entry per CDR3 protein. This table has approximately 550,000 distinct CDR3 sequences, roughly a fifth appearing once. CDR3 length: 17 amino acids. The V segment lost 5 bases and the J segment 0 bases; nucleotides outside the gene matches: 11. The chain has TRBV12-3 or TRBV12-4 and TRBJ2-5; TRBD2 matches 8 bases. The sequence was collected from a human donor in good health. Some libraries in this study had Jurkat cell RNA spiked in. Sequencing was done on a sample of naive CD8+ T cells from blood, with Jurkat cell RNA spiked in. As for subset: FACS-sorted CD8+CD4-CCR7+CD45RA+ naive T cells. In nucleotides, the CDR3 is TGTGCCAGCAGTCTTGAGGTACTAGCGGCAAACCAAGAGACCCAGTACTTC. The encoded protein is CASSLEVLAANQETQYF.